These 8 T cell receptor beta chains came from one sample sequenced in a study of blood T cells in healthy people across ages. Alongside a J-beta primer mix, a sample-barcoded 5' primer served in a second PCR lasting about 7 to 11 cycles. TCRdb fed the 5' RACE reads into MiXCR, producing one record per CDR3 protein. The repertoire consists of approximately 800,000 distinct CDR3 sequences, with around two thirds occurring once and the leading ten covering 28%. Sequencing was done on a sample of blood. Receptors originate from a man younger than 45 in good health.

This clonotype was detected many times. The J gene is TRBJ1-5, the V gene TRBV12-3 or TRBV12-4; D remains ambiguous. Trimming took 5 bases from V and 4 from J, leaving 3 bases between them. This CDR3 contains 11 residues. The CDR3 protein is CASSLNQPQHF. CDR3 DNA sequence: TGTGCCAGCAGTCTTAATCAGCCCCAGCATTTT.

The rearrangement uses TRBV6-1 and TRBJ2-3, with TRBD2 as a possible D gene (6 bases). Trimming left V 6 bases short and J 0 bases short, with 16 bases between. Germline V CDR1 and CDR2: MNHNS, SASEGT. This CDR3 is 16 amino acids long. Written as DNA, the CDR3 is TGTGCCAGCAGACTAGCACTCTACCCTAGCACAGATACGCAGTATTTT. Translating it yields CASRLALYPSTDTQYF.

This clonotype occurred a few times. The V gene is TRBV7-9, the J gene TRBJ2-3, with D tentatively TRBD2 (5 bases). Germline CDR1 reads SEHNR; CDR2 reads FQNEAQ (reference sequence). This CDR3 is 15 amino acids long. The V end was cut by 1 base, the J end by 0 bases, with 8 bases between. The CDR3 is CASSLVLDSTDTQYF. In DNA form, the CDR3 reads TGTGCCAGCAGCTTAGTACTAGATAGCACAGATACGCAGTATTTT.

This chain's CDR3 is CASSLGGQQGRGGYTF. In DNA form, the CDR3 reads TGTGCCAGCAGTTTAGGGGGACAGCAGGGGCGCGGTGGCTACACCTTC. The J gene is TRBJ1-2, the V gene TRBV27; 7 bases agree with TRBD1. There are 16 residues in the CDR3. With V trimmed by 2 bases and J by 7 bases, 13 bases remained unmatched. Germline lookup yields CDR1 MNHEY and CDR2 SMNVEV (reference sequence).

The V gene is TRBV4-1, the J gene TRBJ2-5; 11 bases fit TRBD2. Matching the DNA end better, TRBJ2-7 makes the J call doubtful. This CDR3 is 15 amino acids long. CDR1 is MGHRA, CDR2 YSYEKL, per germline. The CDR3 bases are TGCGCCAGCAGCCAACGACTAGCGGGGCTTAACGAGCAGTACTTC. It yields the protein CASSQRLAGLNEQYF.

CDR3 sequence reads: CASKTWKPTPSHAGANVLTF. Here the CDR3 DNA reads TGTGCCAGCAAGACCTGGAAGCCCACTCCCTCCCACGCTGGGGCCAACGTCCTGACTTTC. This chain uses TRBV27 with TRBJ2-6; no firm D call. Germline V gives CDR1 MNHEY, CDR2 SMNVEV (reference sequence). The CDR3 is made up of 20 amino acids. V lost 7 bases and J lost 2, with 27 bases in between.

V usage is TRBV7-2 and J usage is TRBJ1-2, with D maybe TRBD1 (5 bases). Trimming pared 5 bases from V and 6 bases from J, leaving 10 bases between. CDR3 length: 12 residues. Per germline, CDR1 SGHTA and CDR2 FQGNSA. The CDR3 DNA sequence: TGTGCCAGCAGCCGAGGGACGGATGGCTACACCTTC. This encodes CASSRGTDGYTF.

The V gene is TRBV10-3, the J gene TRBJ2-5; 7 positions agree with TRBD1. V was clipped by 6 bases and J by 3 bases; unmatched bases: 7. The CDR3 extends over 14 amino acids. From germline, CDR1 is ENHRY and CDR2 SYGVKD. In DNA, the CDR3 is TGTGCCATCAGGCAGACAGGGTTGGAAGAGACCCAGTACTTC. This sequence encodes CAIRQTGLEETQYF.